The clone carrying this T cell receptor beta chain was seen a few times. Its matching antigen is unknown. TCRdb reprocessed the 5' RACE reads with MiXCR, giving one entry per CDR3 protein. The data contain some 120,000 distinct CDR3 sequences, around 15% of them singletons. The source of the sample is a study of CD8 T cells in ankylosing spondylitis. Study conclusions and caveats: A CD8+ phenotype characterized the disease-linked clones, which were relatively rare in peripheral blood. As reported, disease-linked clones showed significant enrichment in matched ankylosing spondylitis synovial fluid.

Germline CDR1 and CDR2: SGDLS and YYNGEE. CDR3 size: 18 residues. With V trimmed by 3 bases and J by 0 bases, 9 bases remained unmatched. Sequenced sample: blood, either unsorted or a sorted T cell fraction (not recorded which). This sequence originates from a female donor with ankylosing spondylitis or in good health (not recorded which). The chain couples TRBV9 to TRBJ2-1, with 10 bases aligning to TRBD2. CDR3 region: CASSASPSGGSSYNEQFF. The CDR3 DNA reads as TGTGCCAGCAGCGCCTCTCCTAGCGGGGGTAGCTCCTACAATGAGCAGTTCTTC.